Listed here is a single T cell receptor beta chain. Its antigen target is currently unknown. No base quality values were provided; no much bigger clone lies one nucleotide off. Genomic DNA was extracted from sorted cells with the Quick-DNA Microprep Kit. TCRbeta DNA was amplified with the immunoSEQ hsTCRbeta kit following the manufacturer's protocol. TCRbeta libraries were sequenced on an Illumina MiSeq instrument. The authors processed their data as follows. Removing out-of-frame sequences left 2,204,828 distinct TCRbeta sequences, an average of around 67,000 per individual. Each individual was scored using the number of around 150 previously reported CMV-associated TCRbeta sequences that the individual carried and the total number of productive distinct TCRbeta sequences. A beta-binomial model was reimplemented in Python, and scikit-learn random forests with default parameters were trained on US cohort data. Classifier performance on the Belgian cohort was reported as the median AUC with percentile confidence intervals calculated over 10,000 bootstrap iterations. TCRdb carries this immuneACCESS record with in-frame sequences only. Its versions omit some clonotypes, under half of them owing to an unresolved V gene in the studies checked, with the rest unexplained. That table furnishes V, J and clone size, whereas the DNA furnished D and trimming. The sample table holds tens of thousands of clones, of which around 76% were seen once. The ten most abundant clones make up about 1.1% of the sample.

The data were taken from a study of memory CD4+ T cells and cytomegalovirus serostatus (dated by TCRdb to between 2018 and 2021). General notes on the study: The 33 healthy Belgian adults in the cohort included 9 who were CMV seropositive and approximately 24 who were CMV seronegative. To replicate a published TCR-based CMV serostatus classifier, the study sequenced CD4+ memory TCRbeta repertoires from a Belgian cohort whose cytomegalovirus serostatus was known.

Including the terminal cysteine and phenylalanine, the CDR3 comprises 16 residues. Only the CDR3 part of the read is kept: 48 bases, read in frame from the first base. The germline V gene provides CDR1 LGHNT and CDR2 FRNRAP. Between the V and J ends, shortened by 2 bases and 0 bases respectively, the junction contains 11 bases. A FACSAria II was used to sort memory CD4+ T cells, defined as single viable CD3+CD4+CD8-CD45RO+ cells. CMV serostatus was assessed using a Roche Elecsys assay, by which serum IgG against CMV pp150, pp28, p38 and p52 was detected. After the samples were thawed, total CD4+ T cells were enriched through positive selection using CD4 magnetic microbeads. Samples originated from another study that specifically interrogated the CD4+ T cell memory repertoire. Following standard operating procedures, peripheral blood mononuclear cells were isolated and cryopreserved, while serum was kept at -80 degrees C. The staining relied on CD3-PerCP (BW264/56), CD4-APC (RPA-T4), CD45RO-PE (UCHT1) and CD8-Pacific Orange (3B5) antibodies, and Sytox blue was used to exclude non-viable cells.

What the research found in general, with its limitations: The results were interpreted as suggesting that the CMV-associated TCR signature is mostly present in the CD4+ memory repertoire. For CMV serostatus prediction, a median bootstrapped AUC of about 0.95 was reached with the original framework, and a median bootstrapped AUC of about 0.89 was reached with a US-trained random forest. On the Belgian cohort, the classifier based on the original framework reached a median bootstrapped AUC of approximately 0.94, with a 95% CI of 0.76-1.00. Among the roughly 160 previously reported CMV-associated TCRbeta sequences, 67 showed up in the CD4+ memory repertoires, with each one found in between one and five individuals. Only CD4+CD45RO+ memory cells were sequenced, unlike the original study, which covered naive and memory CD4+ and CD8+ populations.

The sequence joins TRBV12-5 to TRBJ2-1, with no D gene named confidently. Sequences were obtained from memory CD4+ T cells from blood. This clonotype was obtained from an adult in good health and CMV-seropositive. The CDR3 region has the sequence CASGLTGQSSYNEQFF. The nucleotide sequence reads as follows: TGTGCTAGTGGTTTGACTGGGCAAAGCTCCTACAATGAGCAGTTCTTC.